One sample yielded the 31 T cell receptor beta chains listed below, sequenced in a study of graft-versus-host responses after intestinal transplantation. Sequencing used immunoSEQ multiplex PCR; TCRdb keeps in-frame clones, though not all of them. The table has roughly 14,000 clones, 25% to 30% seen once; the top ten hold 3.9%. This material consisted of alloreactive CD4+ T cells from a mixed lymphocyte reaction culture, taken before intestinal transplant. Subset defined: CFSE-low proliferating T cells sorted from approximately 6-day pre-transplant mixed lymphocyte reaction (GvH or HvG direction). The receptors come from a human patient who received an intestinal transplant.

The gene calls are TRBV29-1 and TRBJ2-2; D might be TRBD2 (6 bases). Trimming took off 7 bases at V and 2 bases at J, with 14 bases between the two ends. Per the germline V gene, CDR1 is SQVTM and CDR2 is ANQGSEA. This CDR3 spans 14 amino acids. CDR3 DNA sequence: TGCAGCGCAACGGTAGCGGCAAACACCGGGGAGCTGTTTTTT. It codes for CSATVAANTGELFF.

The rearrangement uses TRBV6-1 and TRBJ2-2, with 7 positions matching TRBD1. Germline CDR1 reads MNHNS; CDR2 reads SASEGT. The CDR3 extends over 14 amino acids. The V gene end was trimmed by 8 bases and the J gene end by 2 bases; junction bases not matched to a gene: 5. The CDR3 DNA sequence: TGTGCCAGCCGACAGGGCCCTAACACCGGGGAGCTGTTTTTT. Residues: CASRQGPNTGELFF.

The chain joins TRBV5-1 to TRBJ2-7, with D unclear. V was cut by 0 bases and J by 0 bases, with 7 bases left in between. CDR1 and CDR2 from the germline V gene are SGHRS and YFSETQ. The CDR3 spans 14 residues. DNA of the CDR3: TGCGCCAGCAGCTTGGGTGTGAGCTCCTACGAGCAGTACTTC. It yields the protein CASSLGVSSYEQYF.

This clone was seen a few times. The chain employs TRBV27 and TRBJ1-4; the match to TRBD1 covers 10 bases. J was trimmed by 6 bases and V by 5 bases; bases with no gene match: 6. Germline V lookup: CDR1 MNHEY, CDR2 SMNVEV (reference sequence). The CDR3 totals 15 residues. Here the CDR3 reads CASSVTGTGDEKLFF. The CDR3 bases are TGTGCCAGCAGTGTAACCGGGACAGGGGATGAAAAACTGTTTTTT.

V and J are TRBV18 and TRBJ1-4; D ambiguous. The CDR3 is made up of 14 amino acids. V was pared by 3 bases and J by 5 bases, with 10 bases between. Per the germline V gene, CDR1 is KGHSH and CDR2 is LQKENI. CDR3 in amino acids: CASSPRGMNEKLFF. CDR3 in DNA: TGTGCCAGCTCACCGAGAGGCATGAATGAAAAACTGTTTTTT.

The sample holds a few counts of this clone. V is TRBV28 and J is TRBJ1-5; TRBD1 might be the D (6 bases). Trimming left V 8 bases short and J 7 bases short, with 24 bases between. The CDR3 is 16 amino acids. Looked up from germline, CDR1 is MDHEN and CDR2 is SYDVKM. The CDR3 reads CASPLAGGRLRQPQHF. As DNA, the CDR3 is TGTGCCAGCCCCTTAGCGGGGGGCCGGTTGAGGCAGCCCCAGCATTTT.

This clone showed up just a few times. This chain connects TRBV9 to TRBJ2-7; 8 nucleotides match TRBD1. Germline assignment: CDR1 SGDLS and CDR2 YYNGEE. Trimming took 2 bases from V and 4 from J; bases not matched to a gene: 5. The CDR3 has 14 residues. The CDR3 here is CASSVDDRGYEQYF. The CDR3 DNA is TGTGCCAGCAGCGTCGACGACAGGGGATACGAGCAGTACTTC.

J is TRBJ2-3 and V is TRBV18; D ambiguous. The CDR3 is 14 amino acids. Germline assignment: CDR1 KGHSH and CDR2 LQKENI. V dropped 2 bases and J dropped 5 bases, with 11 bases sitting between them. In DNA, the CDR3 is TGTGCCAGCTCACCATTTCAAGTTGGAGATACGCAGTATTTT. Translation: CASSPFQVGDTQYF.

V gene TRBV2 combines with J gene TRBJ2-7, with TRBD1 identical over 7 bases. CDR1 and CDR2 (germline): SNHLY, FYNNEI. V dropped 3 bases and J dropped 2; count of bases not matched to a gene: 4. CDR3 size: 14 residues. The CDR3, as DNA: TGTGCCAGCAGTGAGTCGACAGGGCCCTACGAGCAGTACTTC. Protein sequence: CASSESTGPYEQYF.

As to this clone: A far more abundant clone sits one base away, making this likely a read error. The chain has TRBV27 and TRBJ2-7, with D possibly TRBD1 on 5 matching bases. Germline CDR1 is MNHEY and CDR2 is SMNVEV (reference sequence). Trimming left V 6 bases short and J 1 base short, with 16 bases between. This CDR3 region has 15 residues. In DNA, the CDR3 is TGTGCCAGCAGCAGAACAAGGGGTCTTTCCTACGAGCAGTACTTC. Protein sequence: CASSRTRGLSYEQYF.

The CDR3 nucleotides read TGTGCCAGCGGGCTTGAGAGGGGGACAGTCTACGAGCAGTACTTC. The encoded protein is CASGLERGTVYEQYF. This rearrangement joins TRBV2 to TRBJ2-7; 7 positions agree with TRBD1. Trimming removed 8 bases from V and 3 bases from J; junction bases left unmatched: 13. The germline V gene encodes CDR1 SNHLY and CDR2 FYNNEI. The CDR3 length is 15 residues.

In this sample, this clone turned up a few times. The CDR3 here is CASRGLDRSSYNEQFF. CDR3 coding DNA: TGTGCCAGTAGGGGCTTGGACAGGAGCTCCTACAATGAGCAGTTCTTC. The chain links TRBV19 to TRBJ2-1; 7 bases map to TRBD1. Germline CDR1 reads LNHDA; CDR2 reads SQIVND (reference sequence). The V gene end was trimmed by 6 bases and the J gene end by 0 bases; junction bases not matched to a gene: 8. This CDR3 comprises 16 residues. The full variable domain, with the rest looked up from reference TRBV19 and TRBJ2-1, is DGGITQSPKYLFRKEGQNVTLSCEQNLNHDAMYWYRQDPGQGLRLIYYSQIVNDFQKGDIAEGYSVSREKKESFPLTVTSAQKNPTAFYLCASRGLDRSSYNEQFFGPGTRLTVL.

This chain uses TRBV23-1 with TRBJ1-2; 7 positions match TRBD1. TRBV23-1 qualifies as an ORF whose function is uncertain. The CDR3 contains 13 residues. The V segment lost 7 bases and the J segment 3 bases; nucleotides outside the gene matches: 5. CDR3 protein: CASTHDRDYGYTF. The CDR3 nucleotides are TGCGCCAGCACCCACGACAGGGACTATGGCTACACCTTC.

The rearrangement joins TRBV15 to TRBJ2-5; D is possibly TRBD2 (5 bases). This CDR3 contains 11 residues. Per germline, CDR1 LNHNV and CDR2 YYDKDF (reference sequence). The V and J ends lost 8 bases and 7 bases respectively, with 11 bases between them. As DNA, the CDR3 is TGTGCCACCTCCCTAGAGGGGACCCAGTACTTC. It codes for CATSLEGTQYF.

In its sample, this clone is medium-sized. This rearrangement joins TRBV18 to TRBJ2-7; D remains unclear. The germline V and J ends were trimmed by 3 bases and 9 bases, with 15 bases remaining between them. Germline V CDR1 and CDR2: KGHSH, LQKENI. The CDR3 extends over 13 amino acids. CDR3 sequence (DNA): TGTGCCAGCTCACCCCAGGATCCCTCGGGGCAGTACTTC. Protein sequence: CASSPQDPSGQYF.

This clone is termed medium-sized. This CDR3 is CASSRQNTEAFF. The CDR3 DNA follows: TGTGCCAGCAGTAGACAGAACACTGAAGCTTTCTTT. This chain connects TRBV6-5 to TRBJ1-1; D gene unclear. The CDR3 covers 12 residues. V was cut by 5 bases and J by 1 base, with 5 bases left in between. The V gene's germline CDR1 is MNHEY and CDR2 SVGAGI.

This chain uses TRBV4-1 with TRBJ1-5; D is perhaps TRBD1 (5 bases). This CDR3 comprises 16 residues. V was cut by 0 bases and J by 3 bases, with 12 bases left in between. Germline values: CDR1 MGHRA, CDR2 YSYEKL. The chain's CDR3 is CASSQERSGNNQPQHF. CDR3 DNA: TGCGCCAGCAGCCAAGAACGGTCAGGGAACAATCAGCCCCAGCATTTT.

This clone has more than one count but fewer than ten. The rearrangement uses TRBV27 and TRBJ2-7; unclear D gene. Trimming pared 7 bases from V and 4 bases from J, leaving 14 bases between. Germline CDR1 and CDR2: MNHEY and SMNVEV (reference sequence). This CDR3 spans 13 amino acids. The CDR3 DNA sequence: TGTGCCAGCATGGGCAGGTATTATTACGAGCAGTACTTC. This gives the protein CASMGRYYYEQYF.

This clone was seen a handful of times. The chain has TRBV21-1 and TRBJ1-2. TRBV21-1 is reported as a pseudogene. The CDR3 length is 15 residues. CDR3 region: CASSPKGPGRNGYTF. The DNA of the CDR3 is TGTGCCAGCAGCCCTAAAGGGCCAGGGAGAAATGGCTACACCTTC.

The CDR3 loop reads CASSQVTTSYNEQFF. As DNA, the CDR3 is TGTGCCAGCAGCCAAGTCACTACCTCCTACAATGAGCAGTTCTTC. V and J are TRBV4-2 and TRBJ2-1, with D uncertain. Germline V CDR1 and CDR2: LGHNA, YNFKEQ. The CDR3 contains 15 residues. V lost 1 base and J 0 bases, leaving 7 bases between the germline ends.

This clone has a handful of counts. The CDR3 region has the DNA TGTGCCAGCAGCCAAGACAGGGCCCATGGCTACACCTTC. As protein: CASSQDRAHGYTF. The rearrangement links TRBV7-3 to TRBJ1-2; 7 nucleotides agree with TRBD1. CDR1 is SGHTA and CDR2 is FQGTGA in the germline V gene. This CDR3 has 13 residues. V trimming: 5 bases; J trimming: 6 bases; junction bases outside the gene matches: 6.

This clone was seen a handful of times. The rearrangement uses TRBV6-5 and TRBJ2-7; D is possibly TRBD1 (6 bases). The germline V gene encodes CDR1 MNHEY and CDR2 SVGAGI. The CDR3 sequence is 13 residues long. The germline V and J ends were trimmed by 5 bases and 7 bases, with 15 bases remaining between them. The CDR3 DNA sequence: TGTGCCAGCAGTCGACAGGTGAGGACGGAGCAGTACTTC. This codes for CASSRQVRTEQYF.

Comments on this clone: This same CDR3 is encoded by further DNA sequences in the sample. CDR3 amino acids: CASSLRGGAGLGRPQHF. CDR3 DNA: TGTGCCAGCAGTTTAAGGGGTGGGGCAGGGCTCGGACGGCCCCAGCATTTT. This rearrangement joins TRBV28 to TRBJ1-5, with a weak D call TRBD1 (5 bases). V lost 2 bases and J 9 bases, leaving 23 bases between the germline ends. This CDR3 region has 17 residues. CDR1 and CDR2 (germline): MDHEN, SYDVKM.

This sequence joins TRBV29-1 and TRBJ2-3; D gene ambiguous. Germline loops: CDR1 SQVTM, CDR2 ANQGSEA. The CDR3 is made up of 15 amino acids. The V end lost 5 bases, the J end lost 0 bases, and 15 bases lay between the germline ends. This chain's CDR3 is CSVQRRISSTDTQYF. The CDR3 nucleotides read TGCAGCGTTCAAAGACGGATTTCTAGCACAGATACGCAGTATTTT.

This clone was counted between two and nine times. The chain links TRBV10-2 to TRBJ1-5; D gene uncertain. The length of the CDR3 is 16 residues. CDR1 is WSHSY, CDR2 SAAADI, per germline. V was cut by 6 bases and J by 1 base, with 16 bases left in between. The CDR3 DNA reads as TGCGCCAGCAGCGGCGGAGTACTGGGGAGCAATCAGCCCCAGCATTTT. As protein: CASSGGVLGSNQPQHF.

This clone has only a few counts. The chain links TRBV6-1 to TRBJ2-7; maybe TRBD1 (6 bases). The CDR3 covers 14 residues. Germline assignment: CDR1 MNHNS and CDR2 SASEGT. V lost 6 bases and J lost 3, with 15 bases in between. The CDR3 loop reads CASSRDRINYEQYF. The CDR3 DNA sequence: TGTGCCAGCAGCCGTGACAGGATTAACTACGAGCAGTACTTC.

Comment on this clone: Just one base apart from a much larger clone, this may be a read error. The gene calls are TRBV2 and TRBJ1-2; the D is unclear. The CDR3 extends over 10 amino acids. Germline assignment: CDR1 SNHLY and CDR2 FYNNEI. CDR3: CASSDYGCTF. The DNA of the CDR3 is TGTGCCAGCAGTGACTATGGCTGCACCTTC.

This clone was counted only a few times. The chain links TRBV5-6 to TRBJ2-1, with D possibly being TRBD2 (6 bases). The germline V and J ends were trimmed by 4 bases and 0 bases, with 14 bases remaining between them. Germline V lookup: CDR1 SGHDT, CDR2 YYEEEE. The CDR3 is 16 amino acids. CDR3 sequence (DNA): TGTGCCAGCAGCCTCGGACTACCCAGCTCCTACAATGAGCAGTTCTTC. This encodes CASSLGLPSSYNEQFF. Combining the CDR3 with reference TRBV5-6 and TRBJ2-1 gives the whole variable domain DAGVTQSPTHLIKTRGQQVTLRCSPKSGHDTVSWYQQALGQGPQFIFQYYEEEERQRGNFPDRFSGHQFPNYSSELNVNALLLGDSALYLCASSLGLPSSYNEQFFGPGTRLTVL.

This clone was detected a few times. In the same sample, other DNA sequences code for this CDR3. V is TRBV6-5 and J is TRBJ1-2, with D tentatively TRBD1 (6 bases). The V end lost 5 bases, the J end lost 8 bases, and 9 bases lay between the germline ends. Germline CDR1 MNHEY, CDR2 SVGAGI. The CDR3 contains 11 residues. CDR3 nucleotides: TGTGCCAGCAGTAGGGGGAAGGGCTACACCTTC. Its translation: CASSRGKGYTF.

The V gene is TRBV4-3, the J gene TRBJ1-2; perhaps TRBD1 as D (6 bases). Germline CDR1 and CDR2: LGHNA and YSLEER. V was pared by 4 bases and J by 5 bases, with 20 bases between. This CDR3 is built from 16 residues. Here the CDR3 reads CASSPQTGLGGYGYTF. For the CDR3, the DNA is TGCGCCAGCAGCCCCCAGACAGGACTGGGGGGTTATGGCTACACCTTC.

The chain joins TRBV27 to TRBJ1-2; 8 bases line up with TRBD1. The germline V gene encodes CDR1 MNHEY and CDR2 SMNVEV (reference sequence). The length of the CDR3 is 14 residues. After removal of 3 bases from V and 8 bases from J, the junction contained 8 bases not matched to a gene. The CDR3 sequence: CASSLSSGGGGYTF. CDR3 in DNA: TGTGCCAGCAGTTTGTCATCAGGGGGCGGAGGCTACACCTTC.